This entry describes one T cell receptor (beta chain). This sample was taken from a study of blood T cell repertoires in COVID-19. Deletions cut 4 bases from V and 2 bases from J, with 6 bases between. CDR1 and CDR2 from the germline V gene are MDHEN and SYDVKM. The CDR3 is 13 amino acids. TCRdb's copy holds only in-frame clones and misses some; the assay was immunoSEQ multiplex PCR. The sample shows 250,000 to 300,000 clones, approximately 91% of them seen only once. The genes are TRBV28 and TRBJ1-3, with D perhaps matching TRBD1 (5 bases). The clonotype was recovered from a woman between 55 and 75 years old with acute or convalescent COVID-19. The sequencing sample was made of peripheral blood. The CDR3 DNA reads as TGTGCCAGCAGTTCGGGGGCTGGAAACACCATATATTTT. Translated, it gives CASSSGAGNTIYF.